These 20 T cell receptor beta chains were sequenced from one sample in a study of cytomegalovirus exposure and HLA in healthy donors. PCR primers comprised 60 Vbeta and 13 Jbeta primers. Assay used: immunoSEQ multiplex PCR; TCRdb lists only in-frame clones, some missing. In all, the sample yields 180,000 or so clones. The sample consisted of PBMCs. These receptors all stem from a woman aged 18-29 years in good health and CMV-seropositive.

The chain has TRBV5-6 and TRBJ1-2, with D tentatively TRBD1 (5 bases). Germline V gives CDR1 SGHDT, CDR2 YYEEEE. The CDR3 is made up of 13 amino acids. The ends were cut back, 7 bases at V and 6 bases at J, with 16 bases in the middle. The CDR3 coding sequence is TGTGCCAGCTCTTACTCCCCAGGGAATGGCTACACCTTC. As protein: CASSYSPGNGYTF.

This chain links TRBV5-6 with TRBJ1-1; D gene unclear. The CDR3 covers 17 residues. Germline V gene sequence: CDR1 SGHDT, CDR2 YYEEEE. Trimming stripped 2 bases from V and 3 bases from J, with 20 bases between. The CDR3 spells CASSFYGYIARDTEAFF. CDR3 nucleotides: TGTGCCAGCAGCTTTTATGGCTATATAGCGCGGGACACTGAAGCTTTCTTT.

The V call is TRBV5-1, the J call TRBJ2-3; maybe TRBD1 (6 bases). Looked up from germline, CDR1 is SGHRS and CDR2 is YFSETQ. This CDR3 is built from 14 residues. Trimming removed 9 bases from V and 2 bases from J, with 16 bases in between. CDR3 nucleotides: TGCGCCACCATTCGGGGACACTACACAGATACGCAGTATTTT. This sequence encodes CATIRGHYTDTQYF.

This chain joins TRBV27 and TRBJ2-1, with unresolved D. This CDR3 is 15 amino acids long. The germline V gene has CDR1 MNHEY and CDR2 SMNVEV (reference sequence). V lost 3 bases and J 1 base, leaving 10 bases between the germline ends. This chain's CDR3 is CASSFGGASYNEQFF. The DNA of the CDR3 is TGTGCCAGCAGTTTTGGCGGCGCTTCCTACAATGAGCAGTTCTTC.

The chain carries TRBV10-3 and TRBJ1-2; 9 nucleotides match TRBD1. The CDR3 length is 13 residues. The junction had 5 bases not matched to a gene; V was cut back by 10 bases and J by 2 bases. The germline CDR1 and CDR2 sequences are ENHRY and SYGVKD. For the CDR3, the DNA is TGTGCCACCACCGGGACAGGGAACTATGGCTACACCTTC. Protein: CATTGTGNYGYTF.

The genes are TRBV9 and TRBJ1-1, with D perhaps TRBD1 (5 bases). V was clipped by 1 base and J by 6 bases, with 16 bases between them. Germline loops: CDR1 SGDLS, CDR2 YYNGEE. The CDR3 has 15 residues. CDR3 protein: CASSVLNSGGAEAFF. The DNA of the CDR3 is TGTGCCAGCAGCGTATTGAACAGCGGGGGAGCTGAAGCTTTCTTT.

The gene calls are TRBV6-6 and TRBJ1-5; 11 bases agree with TRBD1. Germline trimming cut 5 bases from V and 6 bases from J; bases unmatched to any gene: 6. The CDR3 covers 15 residues. Germline V lookup: CDR1 MNHNY, CDR2 SVGAGI (reference sequence). The DNA of the CDR3 is TGTGCCAGCAGTCCGCTGGGACAGGGGGGTCAGCCCCAGCATTTT. This sequence encodes CASSPLGQGGQPQHF.

V is TRBV25-1 and J is TRBJ2-2; perhaps TRBD1 as D (6 bases). Germline assignment: CDR1 MGHDK and CDR2 SYGVNS. The V end lost 3 bases, the J end lost 7 bases, and 12 bases lay between the germline ends. The CDR3 runs 14 residues. In DNA, the CDR3 is TGTGCCAGCAGTGAGACAGGAATTTACGGGGAGCTGTTTTTT. Amino acids: CASSETGIYGELFF. Full variable domain (missing parts from reference TRBV25-1 and TRBJ2-2): EADIYQTPRYLVIGTGKKITLECSQTMGHDKMYWYQQDPGMELHLIHYSYGVNSTEKGDLSSESTVSRIRTEHFPLTLESARPSHTSQYLCASSETGIYGELFFGEGSRLTVL.

This chain connects TRBV6-5 to TRBJ2-5; 9 bases line up with TRBD2. The CDR3 contains 16 residues. The germline V gene encodes CDR1 MNHEY and CDR2 SVGAGI. Losses at the gene ends were 4 bases for V and 5 bases for J; bases not matched to a gene: 11. This CDR3 is CASSSFRGLAAETQYF. The CDR3 coding sequence is TGTGCCAGCAGTTCATTCCGGGGACTAGCCGCGGAGACCCAGTACTTC.

The chain is built from TRBV19 and TRBJ2-1, with 7 bases matching TRBD1. Germline V gene data show CDR1 as LNHDA and CDR2 as SQIVND (reference sequence). CDR3 length: 12 residues. The J segment lost 8 bases and the V segment lost 4 bases, leaving 2 bases of the junction unmatched. The CDR3 DNA sequence: TGTGCCAGTAGTAAAACAGGGGATGAGCAGTTCTTC. Residues: CASSKTGDEQFF.

The chain is built from TRBV7-2 and TRBJ2-7; 8 bases agree with TRBD1. The V segment lost 4 bases and the J segment 1 base; nucleotides outside the gene matches: 6. CDR1 and CDR2 from the germline V gene are SGHTA and FQGNSA. The CDR3 sequence is 15 residues long. CDR3 bases: TGTGCCAGCAGCTCTACAGGGGGGCCGTCCTACGAGCAGTACTTC. Translating it yields CASSSTGGPSYEQYF.

For the CDR3, the DNA is TGTGCCAGCAGTTCCCCGGGACTAGCCTACAATGAGCAGTTCTTC. This codes for CASSSPGLAYNEQFF. The genes are TRBV6-5 and TRBJ2-1; 8 bases align to TRBD2. V trimming: 4 bases; J trimming: 2 bases; junction bases outside the gene matches: 4. This CDR3 region has 15 residues. The germline gives CDR1 MNHEY, CDR2 SVGAGI.

The chain combines TRBV6-5 with TRBJ1-2, with TRBD1 as a possible D gene (5 bases). V lost 1 base to trimming and J lost 7 bases, with 16 bases between them. The CDR3 runs to 15 residues. Germline-derived CDR1 and CDR2 are MNHEY and SVGAGI. This chain's CDR3 is CASSYWPQGSRGYTF. CDR3 nucleotides: TGTGCCAGCAGTTACTGGCCGCAGGGATCTCGTGGCTACACCTTC.

The chain is built from TRBV7-2 and TRBJ2-7; D unresolved. Trimming stripped 1 base from V and 2 bases from J, with 6 bases between. The CDR3 covers 13 residues. The germline V gene encodes CDR1 SGHTA and CDR2 FQGNSA. For the CDR3, the DNA is TGTGCCAGCAGCTTAGTCAGAACCTACGAGCAGTACTTC. Translating it yields CASSLVRTYEQYF.

J is TRBJ1-3 and V is TRBV27, with no clear D. The V end lost 2 bases, the J end lost 0 bases, and 8 bases lay between the germline ends. Germline V gene data show CDR1 as MNHEY and CDR2 as SMNVEV (reference sequence). CDR3 length: 15 amino acids. This chain's CDR3 is CASSLRRDSGNTIYF. The CDR3 nucleotides are TGTGCCAGCAGTTTACGACGGGACTCTGGAAACACCATATATTTT.

The chain carries TRBV2 and TRBJ2-5, with 11 bases that match TRBD2. With V trimmed by 6 bases and J by 5 bases, 5 bases remained unmatched. CDR3 length: 14 residues. Germline CDR1 is SNHLY and CDR2 is FYNNEI. The CDR3 coding sequence is TGTGCCAGCAGCGAACTAGCGGGAGACGAGACCCAGTACTTC. Translated, it gives CASSELAGDETQYF.

The rearrangement uses TRBV5-4 and TRBJ2-1, with D perhaps TRBD1 (5 bases). The CDR3 sequence is 14 residues long. The ends were cut back, 4 bases at V and 1 base at J, with 9 bases in the middle. Germline values: CDR1 SGHNT, CDR2 YYREEE (reference sequence). This CDR3 is CASSPQGSYNEQFF. In nucleotides, the CDR3 is TGTGCCAGCAGCCCCCAGGGTTCCTACAATGAGCAGTTCTTC.

V and J are TRBV10-3 and TRBJ2-5; D possibly corresponds to TRBD2 (7 bases). This CDR3 region has 14 residues. The germline V gene has CDR1 ENHRY and CDR2 SYGVKD. Trimming shortened V by 3 bases and J by 2 bases, and 10 bases separated the two germline ends. CDR3 bases: TGTGCCATCAGTGATCGGGGGGCACAAGAGACCCAGTACTTC. Translated, it gives CAISDRGAQETQYF.

The V call is TRBV9, the J call TRBJ2-1; 7 bases are a match to TRBD2. The germline V gene encodes CDR1 SGDLS and CDR2 YYNGEE. The CDR3 contains 17 residues. The V and J ends lost 0 bases and 3 bases, in that order; junction bases with no gene match: 9. The CDR3 DNA reads TGTGCCAGCAGCGTAGGGGACGGGGGGACCTACTACAATGAGCAGTTCTTC. Amino acid sequence: CASSVGDGGTYYNEQFF.

The V and J genes are TRBV7-3 and TRBJ2-1, with a possible D match to TRBD2 (5 bases). The CDR3 consists of 17 residues. V shed 0 bases and J shed 2 bases, with 14 bases lying between them. Germline V gene sequence: CDR1 SGHTA, CDR2 FQGTGA. The CDR3 loop is CASSLTPDFATYNEQFF. CDR3 bases: TGTGCCAGCAGCTTAACGCCGGACTTTGCAACCTACAATGAGCAGTTCTTC.